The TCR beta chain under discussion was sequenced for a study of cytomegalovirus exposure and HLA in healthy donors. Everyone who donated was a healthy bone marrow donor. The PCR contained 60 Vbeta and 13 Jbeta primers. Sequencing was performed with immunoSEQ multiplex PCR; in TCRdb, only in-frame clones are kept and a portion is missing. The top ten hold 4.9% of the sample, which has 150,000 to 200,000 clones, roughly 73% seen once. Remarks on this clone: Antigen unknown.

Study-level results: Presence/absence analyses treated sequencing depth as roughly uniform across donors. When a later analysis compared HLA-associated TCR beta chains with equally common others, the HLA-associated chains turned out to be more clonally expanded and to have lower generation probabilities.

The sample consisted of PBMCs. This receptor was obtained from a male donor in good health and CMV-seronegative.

DNA of the CDR3: TGTGCCAGTCTTAAAACTAGCGGGGGGCCCTACGAGCAGTACTTC. Translated, it gives CASLKTSGGPYEQYF. J is TRBJ2-7 and V is TRBV19; 12 bases are a match to TRBD2. Looked up from germline, CDR1 is LNHDA and CDR2 is SQIVND (reference sequence). The length of the CDR3 is 15 residues. V shed 8 bases and J 2 bases; nucleotides not matched to a gene: 7.